This T cell receptor (beta chain) emerged from a study of CD8+ T cells in alopecia areata. Reverse transcribed after extraction, RNA yielded cDNA as the sequencing template. TCRdb's copy holds only in-frame clones and misses some; the assay was immunoSEQ multiplex PCR. The data contain 150,000 to 200,000 clones, 60% to 75% of them singletons. This clone was seen a single time. Treatment in this sample: oral pan-JAK inhibitor, 5-10 mg twice daily. The TCR was taken from a human donor with alopecia areata. Here the sequenced sample was CD4+ T cells sorted from blood, taken at week 24, from a patient treated with tofacitinib.

The CDR3 nucleotides read TGTGCCTCCAAGGCCGGACGCAATCAGCCCCAGCATTTT. Its protein is CASKAGRNQPQHF. The chain couples TRBV19 to TRBJ1-5; D is uncertain. With 11 bases removed from V and 2 bases from J, the gap between germline ends came to 13 bases. From germline, CDR1 is LNHDA and CDR2 SQIVND (reference sequence). The CDR3 is 13 residues long.